Listed here are 17 T cell receptor beta chains from one sample, sequenced in a study of CD8+CD57+ T cells in acquired aplastic anemia. Sequencing involved patients with CD8+CD57+ cell expansion previously shown by flow cytometry. The use of genomic DNA as template underpinned the TCR beta VDJ and CDR3 profiling. TCRdb re-derived calls from the reads in MiXCR, one entry per CDR3 protein. The sample lists 150,000 to 200,000 distinct CDR3 sequences; around half were seen once. Sequencing input: sorted CD4+, CD8+, or CD8+CD57+ T cells (not recorded which) from PBMCs. All receptors derive from a human donor with aplastic anemia.

This chain joins TRBV10-2 and TRBJ2-7, with D possibly called TRBD1 or TRBD2 (6 bases each). Trimming stripped 4 bases from V and 2 bases from J, with 9 bases between. This CDR3 region has 13 residues. Germline values: CDR1 WSHSY, CDR2 SAAADI. The CDR3: CASSGGATYEQYF. The CDR3, as DNA: TGCGCCAGCAGTGGGGGGGCTACCTACGAGCAGTACTTC.

The chain combines TRBV18 with TRBJ2-1; 9 nucleotides line up with TRBD1. With V trimmed by 2 bases and J by 8 bases, 13 bases remained unmatched. This CDR3 is 17 amino acids long. Germline V CDR1 and CDR2: KGHSH, LQKENI. CDR3 nucleotides: TGTGCCAGCTCACCAAGCTCCGGGACAGGGAATCGCGATGAGCAGTTCTTC. It is translated as CASSPSSGTGNRDEQFF.

The chain is built from TRBV7-2 and TRBJ2-7; D is perhaps TRBD2 (5 bases). This CDR3 spans 13 amino acids. Germline V CDR1 and CDR2: SGHTA, FQGNSA. V was clipped by 1 base and J by 3 bases, with 7 bases between them. Here the CDR3 reads CASSLGTYYEQYF. Written as DNA, the CDR3 is TGTGCCAGCAGCTTAGGGACTTACTACGAGCAGTACTTC. Combining the CDR3 with reference TRBV7-2 and TRBJ2-7 gives the whole variable domain GAGVSQSPSNKVTEKGKDVELRCDPISGHTALYWYRQSLGQGLEFLIYFQGNSAPDKSGLPSDRFSAERTGGSVSTLTIQRTQQEDSAVYLCASSLGTYYEQYFGPGTRLTVT.

This chain connects TRBV7-2 to TRBJ1-2, with unresolved D. This CDR3 contains 14 residues. In germline, CDR1 is SGHTA, CDR2 FQGNSA. Trimming removed 7 bases at V and 4 bases at J, with 16 bases between. Here the CDR3 reads CASIVGQASYGYTF. DNA for the CDR3: TGTGCCAGCATCGTCGGGCAGGCTTCCTATGGCTACACCTTC.

This clonotype was counted many times. The V and J genes are TRBV12-3 or TRBV12-4 and TRBJ1-2; D not resolved. The CDR3 spans 13 residues. Trimming took 7 bases from V and 9 from J, leaving 18 bases between them. For the CDR3, the DNA is TGTGCCAGCACCGAGGACCCTCTCCGAAGCTACACCTTC. Amino acid sequence: CASTEDPLRSYTF.

V gene TRBV10-3 combines with J gene TRBJ1-1; possibly TRBD1 for D (6 bases). Germline CDR1 and CDR2: ENHRY and SYGVKD. The CDR3 runs 15 residues. The V gene lost 0 bases and the J gene lost 3 bases, with 11 bases spanning the gap. The CDR3 bases are TGTGCCATCAGTGAGTCGGGACAAGGCTACACTGAAGCTTTCTTT. Its protein product is CAISESGQGYTEAFF.

Here the CDR3 reads CASSTPGLAVNEGEQYF. CDR3 sequence (DNA): TGTGCCAGTAGTACCCCGGGACTAGCGGTGAACGAAGGCGAGCAGTACTTC. The genes are TRBV19 and TRBJ2-7; 11 bases are a match to TRBD2. The CDR3 consists of 17 residues. V was pared by 4 bases and J by 6 bases, with 14 bases of the junction left unmatched. The germline CDR1 and CDR2 sequences are LNHDA and SQIVND (reference sequence).

There are many counts of this clonotype. The chain links TRBV4-2 to TRBJ2-5, with D possibly matching TRBD2 (5 bases). Trimming cost V 4 bases and J 7 bases, with 10 bases left between them. This CDR3 has 12 residues. Per germline, CDR1 LGHNA and CDR2 YNFKEQ. The CDR3 nucleotides read TGTGCCAGCAGCCTCGGGGATCGGACCCAGTACTTC. It specifies CASSLGDRTQYF.

DNA of the CDR3: TGTGCCGGACGGACAGGGACTGGCACTGAAGCTTTCTTT. It specifies CAGRTGTGTEAFF. The V and J genes are TRBV2 and TRBJ1-1; 8 bases map to TRBD1. The CDR3 runs to 13 residues. Looked up from germline, CDR1 is SNHLY and CDR2 is FYNNEI. Germline trimming cut 11 bases from V and 4 bases from J; bases unmatched to any gene: 9.

This clonotype was recorded at least ten times. The J gene is TRBJ2-1, the V gene TRBV6-5; possibly TRBD2 for D (6 bases). This CDR3 contains 16 residues. CDR1 and CDR2 (germline): MNHEY, SVGAGI. The ends were cut back, 2 bases at V and 4 bases at J, with 15 bases in the middle. As DNA, the CDR3 is TGTGCCAGCAGTTACGCTGCGGGGAACACGTACAATGAGCAGTTCTTC. This encodes CASSYAAGNTYNEQFF.

This clonotype came up a few times. The chain recombines TRBV24-1 with TRBJ2-1; D is undetermined. Germline V gene data show CDR1 as KGHDR and CDR2 as SFDVKD. CDR3 size: 14 residues. The V end was cut by 4 bases, the J end by 6 bases, with 12 bases between. CDR3 sequence reads: CATSDTGATNEQFF. DNA for the CDR3: TGTGCCACCAGTGACACCGGAGCCACCAATGAGCAGTTCTTC.

This clonotype was seen at least ten times. The J gene is TRBJ2-5, the V gene TRBV28; no definite D call. Between the trimmed V and J ends, which lost 5 bases and 9 bases, there was a span of 16 bases. Germline V CDR1 and CDR2: MDHEN, SYDVKM. The CDR3 covers 13 residues. DNA for the CDR3: TGTGCCAGCAGTCCACATCAAACCGGGTCCCAGTACTTC. It yields the protein CASSPHQTGSQYF.

V is TRBV7-9 and J is TRBJ1-1; D possibly corresponds to TRBD1 (5 bases). The ends were cut back, 3 bases at V and 6 bases at J, with 8 bases in the middle. The CDR3 extends over 12 amino acids. Germline CDR1 is SEHNR and CDR2 is FQNEAQ (reference sequence). The CDR3 sequence: CASSFQGSEAFF. As DNA, the CDR3 is TGTGCCAGCAGCTTCCAGGGATCTGAAGCTTTCTTT.

The chain is built from TRBV29-1 and TRBJ2-7; 7 bases align to TRBD2. V gave up 5 bases and J gave up 5 bases; unmatched junction bases: 12. CDR1 and CDR2 from the germline V gene are SQVTM and ANQGSEA. The CDR3 runs 14 residues. The CDR3 nucleotides are TGCAGCGTTCTAACGGCGGGGGAGCCCCACGAGCAGTACTTC. Translating gives CSVLTAGEPHEQYF.

This rearrangement joins TRBV20-1 to TRBJ1-6; no clear D gene. Trimming pared 3 bases from V and 7 bases from J, leaving 13 bases between. CDR3 length equals 14 residues. Germline V CDR1 and CDR2: DFQATT, SNEGSKA (reference sequence). CDR3 in DNA: TGCAGTGCTAGGGAGGGCCCAGCCAATTCACCCCTCCACTTT. Translating gives CSAREGPANSPLHF.

This rearrangement joins TRBV20-1 to TRBJ2-5, with D perhaps matching TRBD2 (5 bases). V was shortened by 3 bases and J by 3 bases, with 11 bases between the two germline ends. Germline V gives CDR1 DFQATT, CDR2 SNEGSKA (reference sequence). This CDR3 contains 13 residues. CDR3 bases: TGCAGTGCTAGGCCGGGAACTAAAGAGACCCAGTACTTC. Translated, it gives CSARPGTKETQYF.

There are a few counts of this clonotype. V and J are TRBV2 and TRBJ2-5; 7 nucleotides line up with TRBD2. This CDR3 region has 14 residues. The V gene end was trimmed by 4 bases and the J gene end by 4 bases; junction bases not matched to a gene: 6. From germline, CDR1 is SNHLY and CDR2 FYNNEI. CDR3 sequence: CASSVRGGVETQYF. CDR3 DNA sequence: TGTGCCAGCAGTGTAAGGGGAGGGGTAGAGACCCAGTACTTC.